This TCR beta chain was recovered during a study of T cell changes during pregnancy in multiple sclerosis. V lost 3 bases and J lost 5, with 8 bases in between. The CDR3 totals 13 residues. Germline V gives CDR1 SEHNR, CDR2 FQNEAQ (reference sequence). Generated by immunoSEQ multiplex PCR, the TCRdb table keeps only in-frame clones and is missing some. The sample lists under 65,000 clones; 80% to 95% were seen once. The sequencing here drew on CD4+ T cells from peripheral blood mononuclear cells, taken in the third trimester of pregnancy. The source is a female donor with multiple sclerosis, enrolled in a pregnancy study. The chain recombines TRBV7-9 with TRBJ1-5; D uncertain. In nucleotides, the CDR3 is TGTGCCAGCAGCTTTTCTTCCTATCAGCCCCAGCATTTT. Encoded protein: CASSFSSYQPQHF.